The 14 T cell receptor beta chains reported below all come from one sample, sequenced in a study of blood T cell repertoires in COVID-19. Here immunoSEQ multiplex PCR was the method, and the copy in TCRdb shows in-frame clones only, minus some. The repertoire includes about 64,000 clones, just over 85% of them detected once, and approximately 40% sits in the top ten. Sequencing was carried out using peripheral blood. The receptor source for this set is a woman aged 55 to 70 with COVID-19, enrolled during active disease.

Here the CDR3 reads CASSPRQGAPYPYEQYF. As DNA, the CDR3 is TGTGCCAGCAGCCCCCGACAGGGTGCCCCTTACCCCTACGAGCAGTACTTC. The chain uses TRBV9 and TRBJ2-7, with 7 positions matching TRBD1. V was clipped by 4 bases and J by 2 bases; unmatched bases: 15. Germline CDR1 SGDLS, CDR2 YYNGEE. The CDR3 runs 17 residues.

The CDR3 here is CASSPATGGEDGYTF. CDR3 nucleotide sequence: TGTGCCAGCAGTCCCGCGACAGGGGGCGAGGATGGCTACACCTTC. The genes are TRBV6-5 and TRBJ1-2; 10 nucleotides agree with TRBD1. The trim removed 5 bases at V and 6 bases at J, leaving 9 bases unmatched. CDR1 is MNHEY, CDR2 SVGAGI, per germline. The CDR3 covers 15 residues.

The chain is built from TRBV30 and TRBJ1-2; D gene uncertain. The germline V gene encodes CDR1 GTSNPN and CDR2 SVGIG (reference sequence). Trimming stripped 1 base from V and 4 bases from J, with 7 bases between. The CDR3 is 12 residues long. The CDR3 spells CAWSGNFYGYTF. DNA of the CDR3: TGTGCCTGGAGTGGTAATTTCTATGGCTACACCTTC.

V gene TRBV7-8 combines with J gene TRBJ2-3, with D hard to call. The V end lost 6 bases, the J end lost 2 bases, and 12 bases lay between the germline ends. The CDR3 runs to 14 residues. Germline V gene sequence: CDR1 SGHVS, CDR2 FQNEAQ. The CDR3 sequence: CASRDTFITDTQYF. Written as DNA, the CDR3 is TGTGCCAGCAGAGATACTTTTATCACAGATACGCAGTATTTT. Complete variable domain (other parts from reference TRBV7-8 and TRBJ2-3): GAGVSQSPRYKVAKRGQDVALRCDPISGHVSLFWYQQALGQGPEFLTYFQNEAQLDKSGLPSDRFFAERPEGSVSTLKIQRTQQEDSAVYLCASRDTFITDTQYFGPGTRLTVL.

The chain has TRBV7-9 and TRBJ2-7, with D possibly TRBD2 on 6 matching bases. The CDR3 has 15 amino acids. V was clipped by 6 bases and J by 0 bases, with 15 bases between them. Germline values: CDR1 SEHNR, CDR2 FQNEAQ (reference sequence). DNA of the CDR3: TGTGCCAGCAGTCCGGAGATGGGGGGCTCCTACGAGCAGTACTTC. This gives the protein CASSPEMGGSYEQYF.

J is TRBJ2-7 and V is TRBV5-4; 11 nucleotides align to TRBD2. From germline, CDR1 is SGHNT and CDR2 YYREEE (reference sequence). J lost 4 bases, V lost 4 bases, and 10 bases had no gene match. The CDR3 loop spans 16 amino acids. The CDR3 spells CASSPRGPSGGYEQYF. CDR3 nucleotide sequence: TGTGCCAGCAGCCCGAGAGGTCCTAGCGGGGGGTACGAGCAGTACTTC.

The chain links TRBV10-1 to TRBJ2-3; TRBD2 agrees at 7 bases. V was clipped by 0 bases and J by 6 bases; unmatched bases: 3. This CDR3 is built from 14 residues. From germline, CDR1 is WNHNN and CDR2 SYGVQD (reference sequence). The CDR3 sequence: CASSESLGGDTQYF. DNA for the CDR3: TGCGCCAGCAGTGAGTCTTTGGGAGGGGATACGCAGTATTTT.

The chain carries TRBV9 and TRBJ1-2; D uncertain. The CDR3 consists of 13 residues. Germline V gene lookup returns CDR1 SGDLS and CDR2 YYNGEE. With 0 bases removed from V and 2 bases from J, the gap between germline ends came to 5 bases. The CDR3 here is CASSVGPNYGYTF. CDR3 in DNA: TGTGCCAGCAGCGTAGGTCCGAACTATGGCTACACCTTC. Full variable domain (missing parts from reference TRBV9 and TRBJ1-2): DSGVTQTPKHLITATGQRVTLRCSPRSGDLSVYWYQQSLDQGLQFLIQYYNGEERAKGNILERFSAQQFPDLHSELNLSSLELGDSALYFCASSVGPNYGYTFGSGTRLTVV.

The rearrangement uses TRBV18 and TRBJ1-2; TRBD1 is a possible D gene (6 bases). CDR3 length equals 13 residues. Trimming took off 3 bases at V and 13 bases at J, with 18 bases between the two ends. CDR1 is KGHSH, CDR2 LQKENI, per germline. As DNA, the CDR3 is TGTGCCAGCTCACCTGGGACACAGATTTTTGGCACCTTC. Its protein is CASSPGTQIFGTF.

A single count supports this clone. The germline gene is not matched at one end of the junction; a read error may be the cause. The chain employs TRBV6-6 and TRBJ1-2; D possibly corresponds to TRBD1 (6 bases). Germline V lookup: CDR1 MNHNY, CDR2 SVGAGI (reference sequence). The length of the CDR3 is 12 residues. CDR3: CASSHRASGGHF. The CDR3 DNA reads TGTGCCAGCAGCCACAGGGCTAGTGGAGGCCACTTC.

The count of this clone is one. CDR3 protein: CASSHLDRGNTEAFF. CDR3 DNA sequence: TGTGCCAGCAGCCACCTGGACAGGGGAAACACTGAAGCTTTCTTT. The rearrangement links TRBV6-5 to TRBJ1-1; 9 bases map to TRBD1. Losses at the gene ends were 6 bases for V and 2 bases for J; bases not matched to a gene: 7. Germline CDR1 and CDR2: MNHEY and SVGAGI. The CDR3 is 15 amino acids.

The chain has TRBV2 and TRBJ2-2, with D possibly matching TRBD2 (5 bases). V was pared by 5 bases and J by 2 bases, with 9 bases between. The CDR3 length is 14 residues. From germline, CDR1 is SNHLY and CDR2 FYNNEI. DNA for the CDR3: TGTGCCAGCAGTTCCGGGATCAACACCGGGGAGCTGTTTTTT. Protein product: CASSSGINTGELFF.

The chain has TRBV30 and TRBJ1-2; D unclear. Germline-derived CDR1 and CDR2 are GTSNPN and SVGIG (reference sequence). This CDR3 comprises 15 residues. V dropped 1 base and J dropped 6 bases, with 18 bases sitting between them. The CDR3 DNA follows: TGTGCCTGGAGTGACGCCCGGGTTAGAGTCCATGGCTACACCTTC. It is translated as CAWSDARVRVHGYTF.

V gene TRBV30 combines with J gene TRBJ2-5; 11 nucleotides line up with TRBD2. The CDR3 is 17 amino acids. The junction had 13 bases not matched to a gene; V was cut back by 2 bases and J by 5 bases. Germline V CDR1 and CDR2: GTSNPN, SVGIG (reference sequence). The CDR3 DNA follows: TGTGCCTGGAGTCCCCCTAGCGGGGGGTTTTCTTGGGAGACCCAGTACTTC. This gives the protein CAWSPPSGGFSWETQYF.